This paragraph covers one T cell receptor beta chain sequence. Its antigen is undetermined. The time point is: newly diagnosed GD, antithyroid drugs for less than 3 months. From PBMCs, RNA was extracted and then used to make the TCR library. The patients were drawn from one endocrinology department in Xi'an, China. The V and J ends lost 5 bases and 1 base respectively, with 10 bases between them. CDR3 size: 14 residues. Per germline, CDR1 SGHRS and CDR2 YFSETQ. These data come from a study of regulatory T cells in long-lasting Graves disease. The study's findings and limits: Among persistent patients, a larger number of public clonotypes were shared (2,741) than among newly diagnosed patients (approximately 970).

iRepertoire HTBI primers and Arm-PCR of CDR3 regions built TCR beta libraries. TCRdb itself ran the multiplex PCR reads through MiXCR, one entry per CDR3 protein. The sample yields about 560,000 distinct CDR3 sequences, around 16% seen once. This sample also appeared in a second study, on T cells in Graves' hyperthyroidism and ophthalmopathy.

The TCR was taken from a man aged 18 to 29 with Graves disease. The V and J genes are TRBV5-1 and TRBJ1-3; D not resolved. The source was peripheral blood mononuclear cells (PBMCs), collected at new diagnosis, from a patient treated with antithyroid drugs. CDR3 amino acids: CASSGETSGNTIYF. The CDR3 bases are TGCGCCAGCAGTGGGGAAACATCTGGAAACACCATATATTTT.